These 29 T cell receptor beta chains originate from one sample sequenced in a study of blood T cell repertoires in COVID-19. The data were produced by immunoSEQ multiplex PCR, yet TCRdb's version contains in-frame clones alone and is incomplete. This sample yields 90,000 to 100,000 clones, of which approximately 84% are seen a single time; about 4.2% belongs to the top ten. The specimen was peripheral blood. These receptors were collected from a man aged 60 to 69 with acute or convalescent COVID-19.

This clone has just one count. This chain uses TRBV30 with TRBJ1-1, with a weak D call TRBD1 (5 bases). The CDR3 totals 11 residues. The germline V gene has CDR1 GTSNPN and CDR2 SVGIG (reference sequence). V was cut by 3 bases and J by 7 bases, with 9 bases left in between. DNA of the CDR3: TGTGCCTGGAGCCGGGGGATTGAAGCTTTCTTT. Translating gives CAWSRGIEAFF.

V usage is TRBV3-1 (or the pseudogene TRBV3-2) and J usage is TRBJ2-1, with 14 bases matching TRBD2. The V gene end was trimmed by 1 base and the J gene end by 12 bases; junction bases not matched to a gene: 5. The CDR3 spans 15 residues. The germline V gene encodes CDR1 LGHDT and CDR2 YNNKEL (reference sequence). The CDR3 loop is CASSQGLAGGPGQFF. The CDR3 nucleotides read TGTGCCAGCAGCCAAGGACTAGCGGGAGGGCCGGGGCAGTTCTTC.

The chain combines TRBV5-1 with TRBJ2-3; D might be TRBD1 (5 bases). The CDR3 totals 16 residues. V lost 0 bases to trimming and J lost 2 bases, with 13 bases between them. Per germline, CDR1 SGHRS and CDR2 YFSETQ. The CDR3 region has the DNA TGCGCCAGCAGCTTGGCAGGGCTCGGCCACACAGATACGCAGTATTTT. Translation: CASSLAGLGHTDTQYF.

The V call is TRBV11-2, the J call TRBJ2-2; D possibly corresponds to TRBD2 (6 bases). The CDR3 is 15 residues long. V lost 8 bases, J lost 2 bases, and 15 bases lay in between. CDR1 and CDR2 from the germline V gene are SGHAT and FQNNGV. The CDR3 sequence is CASRPWDSNTGELFF. The CDR3 bases are TGTGCCAGCCGCCCATGGGACTCCAACACCGGGGAGCTGTTTTTT.

This sequence joins TRBV28 and TRBJ2-1; D possibly corresponds to TRBD2 (6 bases). Per germline, CDR1 MDHEN and CDR2 SYDVKM. The CDR3 runs to 16 residues. V lost 5 bases, J lost 0 bases, and 14 bases lay in between. CDR3 sequence reads: CASSAPGLGSYNEQFF. CDR3 sequence (DNA): TGTGCCAGCAGTGCTCCGGGACTTGGCTCCTACAATGAGCAGTTCTTC.

The CDR3 DNA reads TGCGCCAGCAGTTCAGACAGTTACACCGGGGAGCTGTTTTTT. It specifies CASSSDSYTGELFF. The chain recombines TRBV5-1 with TRBJ2-2; a weak D match, TRBD1 (5 bases). This CDR3 is built from 14 residues. Trimming shortened V by 5 bases and J by 3 bases, and 11 bases separated the two germline ends. The germline gives CDR1 SGHRS, CDR2 YFSETQ. The variable domain in full, with the rest retrieved from reference TRBV5-1 and TRBJ2-2, is KAGVTQTPRYLIKTRGQQVTLSCSPISGHRSVSWYQQTPGQGLQFLFEYFSETQRNKGNFPGRFSGRQFSNSRSEMNVSTLELGDSALYLCASSSDSYTGELFFGEGSRLTVL.

V and J are TRBV19 and TRBJ1-6; D is uncertain. Looked up from germline, CDR1 is LNHDA and CDR2 is SQIVND (reference sequence). The germline V and J ends were trimmed by 2 bases and 5 bases, with 7 bases remaining between them. The CDR3 spans 14 residues. CDR3 region: CASSITRDNSPLHF. CDR3 DNA: TGTGCCAGTAGTATAACTCGGGATAATTCACCCCTCCACTTT.

The chain has TRBV27 and TRBJ1-1, with D hard to call. Germline loops: CDR1 MNHEY, CDR2 SMNVEV (reference sequence). This CDR3 has 12 residues. V was clipped by 2 bases and J by 8 bases, with 9 bases between them. CDR3 nucleotide sequence: TGTGCCAGCAGTTTAAACGGAGCAGAAGCTTTCTTT. It codes for CASSLNGAEAFF.

The chain couples TRBV7-8 to TRBJ2-7, with 9 positions matching TRBD1. The CDR3 has 15 amino acids. Germline CDR1 reads SGHVS; CDR2 reads FQNEAQ. V lost 5 bases, J lost 2 bases, and 7 bases stayed unmatched. CDR3 coding DNA: TGTGCCAGCAGCCCTACCGGGACAGGGACCTACGAGCAGTACTTC. It codes for CASSPTGTGTYEQYF.

The chain recombines TRBV4-1 with TRBJ1-5; D not certain. Per the germline V gene, CDR1 is MGHRA and CDR2 is YSYEKL. The length of the CDR3 is 13 residues. V lost 5 bases, J lost 0 bases, and 5 bases lay in between. In DNA form, the CDR3 reads TGCGCCAGCAGCGTTTATAGCAATCAGCCCCAGCATTTT. Translation: CASSVYSNQPQHF.

The chain combines TRBV19 with TRBJ1-2, with 9 bases that match TRBD1. This CDR3 has 12 amino acids. The junction had 2 bases not matched to a gene; V was cut back by 9 bases and J by 3 bases. Germline assignment: CDR1 LNHDA and CDR2 SQIVND (reference sequence). CDR3 sequence reads: CASRTGDYGYTF. For the CDR3, the DNA is TGTGCCAGCAGGACAGGGGACTATGGCTACACCTTC.

This chain links TRBV28 with TRBJ1-1; TRBD1 aligns across 7 bases. The V and J ends lost 3 bases and 1 base, in that order; junction bases with no gene match: 17. Germline values: CDR1 MDHEN, CDR2 SYDVKM. CDR3 size: 19 residues. CDR3 sequence reads: CASSFVPRTGSIKNTEAFF. The CDR3 DNA follows: TGTGCCAGCAGTTTTGTCCCCAGGACAGGATCAATAAAGAACACTGAAGCTTTCTTT.

The rearrangement uses TRBV7-2 and TRBJ2-2, with 12 bases identical to TRBD2. Germline lookup yields CDR1 SGHTA and CDR2 FQGNSA. The CDR3 has 17 residues. V lost 4 bases and J lost 5; bases outside the gene matches: 8. CDR3 sequence: CASSSRLAGGPTGELFF. The CDR3 DNA is TGTGCCAGCAGCTCGCGGCTAGCGGGGGGGCCTACCGGGGAGCTGTTTTTT. The variable domain in full, completed from reference TRBV7-2 and TRBJ2-2, reads GAGVSQSPSNKVTEKGKDVELRCDPISGHTALYWYRQSLGQGLEFLIYFQGNSAPDKSGLPSDRFSAERTGGSVSTLTIQRTQQEDSAVYLCASSSRLAGGPTGELFFGEGSRLTVL.

The rearrangement joins TRBV25-1 to TRBJ2-1, with 7 nucleotides matching TRBD2. The CDR3 contains 15 residues. Per the germline V gene, CDR1 is MGHDK and CDR2 is SYGVNS. Trimming removed 3 bases from V and 7 bases from J; junction bases left unmatched: 9. The DNA for the CDR3 is TGTGCCAGCAGTGACTCGCGGGAGAAAATAAATGAGCAGTTCTTC. Protein sequence: CASSDSREKINEQFF.

The V gene is TRBV7-2, the J gene TRBJ1-1; the match to TRBD1 covers 11 bases. CDR3 length: 14 amino acids. The V gene end was trimmed by 5 bases and the J gene end by 10 bases; junction bases not matched to a gene: 9. The V gene's germline CDR1 is SGHTA and CDR2 FQGNSA. For the CDR3, the DNA is TGTGCCAGCAGCCAGTGGACAGGGGGCTTTCGAGCTTTCTTT. Protein: CASSQWTGGFRAFF.

This clone was seen a single time. The rearrangement uses TRBV14 and TRBJ2-3; the D gene is possibly TRBD2 (5 bases). Germline CDR1 SGHDN, CDR2 FVKESK. The ends were cut back, 1 base at V and 2 bases at J, with 10 bases in the middle. This CDR3 is built from 15 residues. The CDR3 loop is CASSQGTRSTDTQYF. The CDR3, as DNA: TGTGCCAGCAGCCAAGGGACTCGTTCCACAGATACGCAGTATTTT.

This clone has a handful of counts. V is TRBV29-1 and J is TRBJ1-5, with 8 positions matching TRBD1. The CDR3 loop spans 16 amino acids. V dropped 8 bases and J dropped 0; count of bases not matched to a gene: 12. The germline V gene encodes CDR1 SQVTM and CDR2 ANQGSEA. CDR3 amino acids: CSTDRDLLLSNQPQHF. In DNA form, the CDR3 reads TGCAGCACGGACAGGGACCTCTTACTTAGCAATCAGCCCCAGCATTTT.

This clone was recorded a few times. The chain is built from TRBV6-6 and TRBJ2-7; no clear D. CDR3 length equals 13 residues. The germline V gene encodes CDR1 MNHNY and CDR2 SVGAGI (reference sequence). V was cut by 8 bases and J by 0 bases, with 11 bases left in between. CDR3 residues: CASLQRSSYEQYF. CDR3 coding DNA: TGTGCCAGCCTCCAGAGGAGCTCCTACGAGCAGTACTTC.

This chain joins TRBV6-6 and TRBJ2-7, with a weak D call TRBD1 (6 bases). Per the germline V gene, CDR1 is MNHNY and CDR2 is SVGAGI (reference sequence). The CDR3 is 15 residues long. Trimming took 0 bases from V and 12 from J, leaving 21 bases between them. CDR3 protein: CASSYSIKGDSFWYF. The CDR3 DNA follows: TGTGCCAGCAGTTACTCGATCAAGGGGGATTCATTTTGGTACTTC.

J is TRBJ2-1 and V is TRBV27; 9 bases map to TRBD2. CDR3 length: 15 residues. Germline loops: CDR1 MNHEY, CDR2 SMNVEV (reference sequence). Unmatched junction bases numbered 9, after V lost 4 bases and J lost 8 bases. CDR3 sequence (DNA): TGTGCCAGCAGTTCACCTGGCGGGGGGGCTTATGAGCAGTTCTTC. Protein sequence: CASSSPGGGAYEQFF.

The chain carries TRBV19 and TRBJ1-2; 7 bases are shared with TRBD1. CDR1 and CDR2 from the germline V gene are LNHDA and SQIVND (reference sequence). The CDR3 loop spans 14 amino acids. V shed 2 bases, J shed 3 bases, and the junction held 3 bases outside the gene matches. The CDR3 DNA reads TGTGCCAGTAGTATATCTACAGGGGACTATGGCTACACCTTC. It is translated as CASSISTGDYGYTF.

This clone was counted a single time. The chain recombines TRBV4-3 with TRBJ2-1, with a possible D match to TRBD1 (5 bases). The V end lost 0 bases, the J end lost 6 bases, and 21 bases lay between the germline ends. The germline V gene encodes CDR1 LGHNA and CDR2 YSLEER. The CDR3 sequence is 18 residues long. The CDR3 nucleotides are TGCGCCAGCAGCCAAGACGGTCTTGCAGGGTCAGAAGGCAATGAGCAGTTCTTC. Its protein is CASSQDGLAGSEGNEQFF.

The chain has TRBV28 and TRBJ1-4; D gene unclear. V was pared by 2 bases and J by 3 bases, with 10 bases between. Germline CDR1 reads MDHEN; CDR2 reads SYDVKM. The CDR3 extends over 15 amino acids. The CDR3 region is CASSLESGANEKLFF. In DNA, the CDR3 is TGTGCCAGCAGTTTAGAATCAGGCGCTAATGAAAAACTGTTTTTT.

V usage is TRBV11-2 and J usage is TRBJ2-7; a weak D match, TRBD1 (6 bases). The CDR3 loop spans 14 amino acids. V gave up 4 bases and J gave up 4 bases, with 14 bases separating them. Looked up from germline, CDR1 is SGHAT and CDR2 is FQNNGV. This CDR3 reads CASSWTDNAYEQYF. The CDR3 bases are TGTGCCAGCAGCTGGACAGACAACGCGTACGAGCAGTACTTC.

The chain is built from TRBV25-1 and TRBJ2-5; tentatively, D is TRBD1 (5 bases). The germline V gene encodes CDR1 MGHDK and CDR2 SYGVNS. Deletions cut 6 bases from V and 5 bases from J, with 10 bases between. The CDR3 has 12 residues. The CDR3 region has the DNA TGTGCCAGCAGGCAGGGTTTGGAGACCCAGTACTTC. It translates to CASRQGLETQYF.

This clone was picked up a small number of times. CDR3 protein: CASSARRDRGNQPQHF. The CDR3 DNA sequence: TGTGCCAGCAGTGCGCGCCGGGACAGGGGCAATCAGCCCCAGCATTTT. This chain joins TRBV2 and TRBJ1-5; 9 bases align to TRBD1. CDR1 is SNHLY and CDR2 is FYNNEI in the germline V gene. Losses at the gene ends were 4 bases for V and 2 bases for J; bases not matched to a gene: 6. The CDR3 sequence is 16 residues long.

V usage is TRBV2 and J usage is TRBJ1-3; no reliable D call. The CDR3 spans 12 residues. Deletions cut 6 bases from V and 6 bases from J, with 9 bases between. Germline CDR1 is SNHLY and CDR2 is FYNNEI. The DNA of the CDR3 is TGTGCCAGCAGGGGTCAGGAAAACACCATATATTTT. Amino acids: CASRGQENTIYF.

The CDR3 DNA reads as TGTGCCTGGAGCGGACAGTACAATGAGCAGTTCTTC. Its protein product is CAWSGQYNEQFF. The rearrangement joins TRBV30 to TRBJ2-1, with D tentatively TRBD1 (6 bases). Trimming cost V 3 bases and J 4 bases, with 7 bases left between them. The V gene's germline CDR1 is GTSNPN and CDR2 SVGIG (reference sequence). CDR3 length equals 12 residues.

The chain carries TRBV5-4 and TRBJ2-7; D gene uncertain. The V end was cut by 1 base, the J end by 3 bases, with 8 bases between. This CDR3 region has 13 residues. Germline V gene data show CDR1 as SGHNT and CDR2 as YYREEE (reference sequence). CDR3 coding DNA: TGTGCCAGCAGCTTGTCAAAACACTACGAGCAGTACTTC. Translating it yields CASSLSKHYEQYF.